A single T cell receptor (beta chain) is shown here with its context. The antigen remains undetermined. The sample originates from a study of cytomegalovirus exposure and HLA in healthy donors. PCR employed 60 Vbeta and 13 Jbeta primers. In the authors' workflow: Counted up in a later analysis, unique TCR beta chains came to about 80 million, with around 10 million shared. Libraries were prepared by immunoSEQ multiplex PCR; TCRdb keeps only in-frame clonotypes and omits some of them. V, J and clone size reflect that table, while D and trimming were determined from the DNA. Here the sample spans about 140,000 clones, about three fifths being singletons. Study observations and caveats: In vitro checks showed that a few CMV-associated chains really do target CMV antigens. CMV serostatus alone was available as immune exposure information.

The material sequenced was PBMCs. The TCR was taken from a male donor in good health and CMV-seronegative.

In DNA, the CDR3 is TGTGCCAGCTCACCGAGTGACGGGACAGGAAATTCACCCCTCCACTTT. Its translation: CASSPSDGTGNSPLHF. V is TRBV18 and J is TRBJ1-6, with 8 bases that match TRBD1. Germline V lookup: CDR1 KGHSH, CDR2 LQKENI. Trimming took 3 bases from V and 7 from J; bases not matched to a gene: 8. The CDR3 has 16 amino acids. The complete variable domain, with remaining parts taken from reference TRBV18 and TRBJ1-6, reads NAGVMQNPRHLVRRRGQEARLRCSPMKGHSHVYWYRQLPEEGLKFMVYLQKENIIDESGMPKERFSAEFPKEGPSILRIQQVVRGDSAAYFCASSPSDGTGNSPLHFGNGTRLTVT.